This is a list of T cell receptor beta chains from one sample in a study of identifying expanded T cells in peripheral blood. Method: immunoSEQ multiplex PCR; TCRdb's copy keeps in-frame clones and lacks some. The sample consists of about 90,000 clones, approximately 91% of them appearing once. What was sequenced was blood. The receptors originated from a person aged 18 to 75 in good health. The CDR3 runs from the conserved cysteine through the conserved F or W. The D gene is left open where the match is weak. A row's size may be missing; if present it is once, few, many or a size class.

V	D	J	size	DNA	CDR3
TRBV19	TRBD2	TRBJ2-1	.	TGTGCCAGAGAGAGCGGAACTAGCGGGAGCTTCTTC	CARESGTSGSFF
TRBV29-1	TRBD1	TRBJ2-7	.	TGCAGCGGGGTCGACAGGGACTACGAGCAGTACTTC	CSGVDRDYEQYF
TRBV7-6	TRBD2	TRBJ2-7	.	TGTGCCAGCAGCCGGACTAGCGGAAACACGTACGAGCAGTACTTC	CASSRTSGNTYEQYF
TRBV19	.	TRBJ2-2	.	TGTGCCAGTAGTATAGGGCGGGTCGGGGAGCTGTTTTTT	CASSIGRVGELFF
TRBV7-9	.	TRBJ1-2	.	TGTGCCAGCAGCTTCGGGGGAGGGGACTATGGCTACACCTTC	CASSFGGGDYGYTF
TRBV5-4	TRBD1	TRBJ2-5	.	TGTGCCAGCAGCTCCCGGACAGGGGGAGGGGAGACCCAGTACTTC	CASSSRTGGGETQYF
TRBV5-1	.	TRBJ1-1	.	TGCGCCAGCAGCGAGGAAGACGGGGGGGACACTGAAGCTTTCTTT	CASSEEDGGDTEAFF
TRBV6-1	.	TRBJ1-2	.	TGTGCCAGCAGTGAGGTTTTTTGGTCAGGTGTAAACTATGGCTACACCTTC	CASSEVFWSGVNYGYTF
TRBV18	.	TRBJ1-5	once	TGTGCCAGCTCACCAGCGGCGAATAGCAATCAGCCCCAGCATTTT	CASSPAANSNQPQHF
TRBV7-9	TRBD1	TRBJ2-2	.	TGTGCCAGCGTCCGGGACAGGCCCAACACCGGGGAGCTGTTTTTT	CASVRDRPNTGELFF
TRBV5-5	.	TRBJ2-2	.	TGTGCCAGCAGCTTGGATACGAACACCGGGGAGCTGTTTTTT	CASSLDTNTGELFF
TRBV7-9	.	TRBJ2-5	.	TGTGCCAGCAGCGACCTGTCGGGGTGGGAGACCCAGTACTTC	CASSDLSGWETQYF
TRBV2	.	TRBJ2-1	.	TGTGCCAGCAGGGGGGCCTATTTAGCCCCAGGAGGTGATGAGCAGTTCTTC	CASRGAYLAPGGDEQFF
TRBV15	TRBD1	TRBJ2-7	.	TGTGCCACCAGCAGAGGGGGGACAGGGACCTTGGACGAGCAGTACTTC	CATSRGGTGTLDEQYF
TRBV18	.	TRBJ1-5	.	TGTGCCAGCTCACCACCTGGAGGATCCAGCAATCAGCCCCAGCATTTT	CASSPPGGSSNQPQHF
TRBV7-8	.	TRBJ2-2	.	TGTGCCAGCAGCTCGAGCGGGCGTAACACCGGGGAGCTGTTTTTT	CASSSSGRNTGELFF
TRBV14	TRBD1	TRBJ2-7	.	TGTGCCAGCCGAGGACAGGGGGCTTTCGAGCAGTACTTC	CASRGQGAFEQYF
TRBV25-1	.	TRBJ1-3	.	TGTGCCAGCAGTGAGCTCGGGACCCTCTCTGGAAACACCATATATTTT	CASSELGTLSGNTIYF
TRBV21-1	.	TRBJ1-5	.	TGTGCCAGCAGCAAAGACTGGGGGGAGGCCGGGGGCAATCAGCCCCAGCATTTT	CASSKDWGEAGGNQPQHF
TRBV5-6	.	TRBJ2-2	.	TGTGCCAGCAGCTTGAAAGGTTTGCTTTTAACCGGGGAGCTGTTTTTT	CASSLKGLLLTGELFF
TRBV2	TRBD2	TRBJ2-3	.	TGTGCCAGCAGCGGAACTAGCGGGGGCGCAGATACGCAGTATTTT	CASSGTSGGADTQYF
TRBV6-5	.	TRBJ1-2	.	TGTGCCACCCGAGGAAGGGGAAACTATGGCTACACCTTC	CATRGRGNYGYTF
TRBV7-2	.	TRBJ2-5	.	TGTGCCAGCAGCTTATTTCGAGAGACCCAGTACTTC	CASSLFRETQYF
TRBV7-9	TRBD2	TRBJ2-5	.	TGTGCCAGTCGGACTAGCGGGGGAACTCAAGAGACCCAGTACTTC	CASRTSGGTQETQYF
TRBV27	.	TRBJ2-2	.	TGTGCCAGCAGTTTATCGCCCAGCACCGGGGAGCTGTTTTTT	CASSLSPSTGELFF
TRBV4-1	.	TRBJ2-5	.	TGCGCCAGCAGCCAAGATAGCCCGGGCGTGGAGACCCAGTACTTC	CASSQDSPGVETQYF
TRBV19	TRBD2	TRBJ2-7	.	TGTGCCAGTAGTATTCGGGAGGGCAAGGAGCAGTACTTC	CASSIREGKEQYF
TRBV7-3	.	TRBJ1-3	.	TGTGCCAGCAGCTCCACAGCTAGCTCTGGAAACACCATATATTTT	CASSSTASSGNTIYF
TRBV5-1	.	TRBJ1-1	.	TGCGCCAGCAGCTCGGAGGGGGACTTTACTGAAGCTTTCTTT	CASSSEGDFTEAFF
TRBV18	TRBD1	TRBJ1-2	.	TGTGCCAGCTCACCTTACCGGGACAGCAAATATGGCTACACCTTC	CASSPYRDSKYGYTF
TRBV7-2	.	TRBJ1-5	.	TGTGCCAGCAGCTTAGTTCCGGGGGCCGGTCAGCCCCAGCATTTT	CASSLVPGAGQPQHF
TRBV18	.	TRBJ1-6	.	TGTGCCAGCTCACGAGGACAGACCTATAATTCACCCCTCCACTTT	CASSRGQTYNSPLHF
TRBV6-6	.	TRBJ2-1	.	TGTGCCAGCAGCGGGTTGGCGACCGGTGAGCAGTTCTTC	CASSGLATGEQFF
TRBV9	.	TRBJ1-2	.	TGTGCCAGCAGCGCCCCGGGACTGACGGCGGGCTACACCTTC	CASSAPGLTAGYTF
TRBV5-6	.	TRBJ1-1	.	TGTGCCAGCAGCTTGAGGGGGAACACTGAAGCTTTCTTT	CASSLRGNTEAFF
TRBV19	.	TRBJ2-7	.	TGTGCCAGTAGCCCGAATGGGGCCCCGAGGCCCGAGCAGTACTTC	CASSPNGAPRPEQYF
TRBV11-2	.	TRBJ2-4	.	TGTGCCAGCAGCTTAGATTTAAACATTCAGTACTTC	CASSLDLNIQYF
TRBV11-3	.	TRBJ1-1	.	TGTGCCAGCAGCTTAGGGGACAAGGCTTTCTTT	CASSLGDKAFF
TRBV5-1	.	TRBJ2-5	.	TGCGCCAGCAGCTTGTCGGGGGGCGGGCAAGAGACCCAGTACTTC	CASSLSGGGQETQYF
TRBV7-9	.	TRBJ1-1	.	TGTGCCAGCACCCCCCGGGACCCCGTCGCTGAAGCTTTCTTT	CASTPRDPVAEAFF
TRBV2	.	TRBJ1-1	.	TGTGCCAGCAGTGAAATAGGGACAGAAGCTTTCTTT	CASSEIGTEAFF